This TCR beta chain appears in the sequencing data of a study of tumor and adjacent non-tumor tissue in lung cancer. Study conclusions and caveats: Significantly higher TCR diversity was found in tumor than normal lung. In normal lung, the top 100 clones were significantly more dominant than in tumor.

This sample's RNA came from whole unsorted tissue. Comment on this clonotype: Antigen specificity is unknown. The conserved final phenylalanine or tryptophan is absent from the CDR3, which likely points to a read error.

The library came from three nested PCR rounds adapted from ARM-PCR protocols. A single record per CDR3 protein comes from TCRdb applying MiXCR to the multiplex PCR reads. The top ten clones hold about 18% of a sample with under 150,000 distinct CDR3 sequences, around 61% of them seen once. Material: lung tumor tissue. This clonotype was sampled from a man between 60 and 75 years old with small cell lung cancer.

In nucleotides, the CDR3 is TGTGCCAGCAGCCAAGCGCGGGGGCAAGAGACTCAGTACTTA. Protein: CASSQARGQETQYL. The J gene is TRBJ2-5, the V gene TRBV4-2; a possible D gene is TRBD2 (7 bases). CDR3 size: 14 residues. CDR1 is LGHNA, CDR2 YNFKEQ, per germline.